The clone carrying this T cell receptor beta chain was seen just once. Germline lookup yields CDR1 SGHRS and CDR2 YFSETQ. The V end was cut by 4 bases, the J end by 4 bases, with 15 bases between. The length of the CDR3 is 16 residues. These data are taken from a study of radiotherapy plus CTLA-4 blockade in lung cancer. Study information: Among patients, about 20% showed objective responses, and approximately 29% had disease control.

Measured with immunoSEQ multiplex PCR; TCRdb has only the in-frame clones, and not every one. Among 60,000 to 70,000 clones listed, roughly 85% were seen once. Sequenced here: peripheral blood, sampled from a patient treated with radiotherapy plus ipilimumab. The sequence was obtained from a human donor with non-small cell lung cancer who had a complete response to radiotherapy plus ipilimumab. This rearrangement joins TRBV5-1 to TRBJ1-6; a possible D gene is TRBD1 (5 bases). The CDR3 DNA reads TGCGCCAGCAGCCGGAGTGGGGGGGTATATAATTCACCCCTCCACTTT. Its translation: CASSRSGGVYNSPLHF. The full variable domain, completed using reference TRBV5-1 and TRBJ1-6, is KAGVTQTPRYLIKTRGQQVTLSCSPISGHRSVSWYQQTPGQGLQFLFEYFSETQRNKGNFPGRFSGRQFSNSRSEMNVSTLELGDSALYLCASSRSGGVYNSPLHFGNGTRLTVT.